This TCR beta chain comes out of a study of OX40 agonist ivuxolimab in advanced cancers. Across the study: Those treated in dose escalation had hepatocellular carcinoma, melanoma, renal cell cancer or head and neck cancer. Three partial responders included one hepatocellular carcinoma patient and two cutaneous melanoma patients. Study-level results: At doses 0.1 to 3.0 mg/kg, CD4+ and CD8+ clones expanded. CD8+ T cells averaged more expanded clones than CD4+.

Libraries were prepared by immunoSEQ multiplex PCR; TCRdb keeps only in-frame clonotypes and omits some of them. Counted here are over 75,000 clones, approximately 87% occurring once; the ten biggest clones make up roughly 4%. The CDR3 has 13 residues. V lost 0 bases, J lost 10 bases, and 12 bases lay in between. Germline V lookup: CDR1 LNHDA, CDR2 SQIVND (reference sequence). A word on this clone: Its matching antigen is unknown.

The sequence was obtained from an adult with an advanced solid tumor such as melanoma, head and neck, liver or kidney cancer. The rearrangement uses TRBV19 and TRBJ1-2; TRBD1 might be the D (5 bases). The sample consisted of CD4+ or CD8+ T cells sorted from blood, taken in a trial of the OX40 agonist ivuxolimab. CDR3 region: CASSIDGQGDYTF. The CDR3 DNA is TGTGCCAGTAGTATAGACGGCCAGGGCGACTACACCTTC.